The source of this T cell receptor beta chain is a study of vaccination and CD4 T cells after COVID-19. Study details: The convalescents included six males and four females, and among them two were Hispanic while seven were Caucasian.

The V gene end was trimmed by 2 bases and the J gene end by 4 bases; junction bases not matched to a gene: 6. CDR3 length equals 16 residues. Germline CDR1 and CDR2: SEHNR and FQNEAQ (reference sequence). Cultured CD4+ T cell DNA was sequenced using the Oncomine TCR Beta short-read assay. TCRdb independently ran MiXCR on the PCR reads; one entry per CDR3 protein. Of 14,000 or so distinct CDR3 sequences listed, around 52% are singletons. Noted treatment: approximately 9-day PBMC culture with coronavirus spike peptide pools or control peptides (ViraFEST assay). Antigen-specific T cell expansion with peptide pools preceded TCR sequencing in the ViraFEST approach. Comment on this clonotype: Its antigen remains unidentified.

The clonotype was recovered from a human donor who had recovered from COVID-19. The sample taken for sequencing was CD4+ T cells from blood, cultured in vitro. The V call is TRBV7-9, the J call TRBJ2-5; 11 bases are a match to TRBD2. The DNA of the CDR3 is TGTGCCAGCAGCTTAATTAGCGGGAGGGCCGGAGAGACCCAGTACTTC. It is translated as CASSLISGRAGETQYF. Together with reference TRBV7-9 and TRBJ2-5, the CDR3 gives the full variable domain: DTGVSQNPRHKITKRGQNVTFRCDPISEHNRLYWYRQTLGQGPEFLTYFQNEAQLEKSRLLSDRFSAERPKGSFSTLEIQRTEQGDSAMYLCASSLISGRAGETQYFGPGTRLLVL.